This is a list of T cell receptor beta chains from one sample in a study of T cell responses to AZD1222 COVID-19 vaccine. Clones were sequenced by immunoSEQ multiplex PCR, and TCRdb holds only the in-frame ones, with some missing. The sample yields roughly 160,000 clones, 80% to 90% seen once. Material: peripheral blood, obtained on day 0 of AZD1222 vaccination. These receptors all stem from an adult in good health. Each CDR3 is given with its conserved first and last residue. Each record gives: clone size, D gene, J gene, V gene, CDR3 protein, CDR3 DNA. A D gene is named only where the DNA matches it firmly. Clone size is shown for a subset of rows, as once, few, many or a class of expanded clone.

abundance: NA
d_gene: NA
j_gene: TRBJ2-3
v_gene: TRBV5-1
CDR3aa: CASSLQQLTDTQYF
CDR3nt: TGCGCCAGCAGCTTGCAACAGCTCACAGATACGCAGTATTTT

abundance: NA
d_gene: NA
j_gene: TRBJ1-1
v_gene: TRBV15
CDR3aa: CATSRVERNTEAFF
CDR3nt: TGTGCCACCAGCAGGGTGGAGCGGAACACTGAAGCTTTCTTT

abundance: NA
d_gene: NA
j_gene: TRBJ1-2
v_gene: TRBV19
CDR3aa: CASNLLVEANYGYTF
CDR3nt: TGTGCCAGTAACCTGTTGGTGGAGGCTAACTATGGCTACACCTTC

abundance: NA
d_gene: NA
j_gene: TRBJ1-4
v_gene: TRBV9
CDR3aa: CASSPTNEKLFF
CDR3nt: TGTGCCAGCAGCCCAACTAATGAAAAACTGTTTTTT

abundance: NA
d_gene: NA
j_gene: TRBJ1-1
v_gene: TRBV2
CDR3aa: CASSEARTDEAFF
CDR3nt: TGTGCCAGCAGTGAAGCGAGGACAGATGAAGCTTTCTTT

abundance: NA
d_gene: NA
j_gene: TRBJ2-7
v_gene: TRBV9
CDR3aa: CASSAHETFSPPYEQYF
CDR3nt: TGTGCCAGCAGCGCCCACGAGACATTTAGCCCACCCTACGAGCAGTACTTC

abundance: NA
d_gene: TRBD2
j_gene: TRBJ2-2
v_gene: TRBV6-2/TRBV6-3
CDR3aa: CASSYTTSANTGELFF
CDR3nt: TGTGCCAGCAGTTACACAACTAGCGCGAACACCGGGGAGCTGTTTTTT

abundance: NA
d_gene: NA
j_gene: TRBJ1-5
v_gene: TRBV13
CDR3aa: CASSARGRGQNQPQHF
CDR3nt: TGTGCCAGCAGCGCCCGTGGGCGGGGCCAGAATCAGCCCCAGCATTTT

abundance: NA
d_gene: NA
j_gene: TRBJ1-2
v_gene: TRBV21-1
CDR3aa: CASSKALRAAGYTF
CDR3nt: TGTGCCAGCAGCAAAGCGCTCAGGGCAGCTGGCTACACCTTC

abundance: NA
d_gene: NA
j_gene: TRBJ2-5
v_gene: TRBV5-5
CDR3aa: CASSSPTGRETQYF
CDR3nt: TGTGCCAGCAGCTCCCCCACCGGTAGGGAGACCCAGTACTTC

abundance: NA
d_gene: NA
j_gene: TRBJ2-2
v_gene: TRBV6-1
CDR3aa: CASSETDTGELFF
CDR3nt: TGTGCCAGCAGTGAAACAGACACCGGGGAGCTGTTTTTT

abundance: NA
d_gene: NA
j_gene: TRBJ2-4
v_gene: TRBV9
CDR3aa: CASSVGADIAKNIQYF
CDR3nt: TGTGCCAGCAGCGTAGGCGCAGATATAGCCAAAAACATTCAGTACTTC

abundance: NA
d_gene: NA
j_gene: TRBJ2-3
v_gene: TRBV25-1
CDR3aa: CASSLSAGPLGDTQYF
CDR3nt: TGTGCCAGCAGTCTTAGCGCAGGTCCCTTGGGAGATACGCAGTATTTT

abundance: NA
d_gene: NA
j_gene: TRBJ2-7
v_gene: TRBV7-9
CDR3aa: CASSLAGAGTVSYEQYF
CDR3nt: TGTGCCAGCAGCTTAGCGGGGGCCGGGACTGTCTCCTACGAGCAGTACTTC

abundance: NA
d_gene: NA
j_gene: TRBJ1-4
v_gene: TRBV27
CDR3aa: CASSFRGTNEKLFF
CDR3nt: TGTGCCAGCAGTTTCCGGGGAACTAATGAAAAACTGTTTTTT

abundance: NA
d_gene: NA
j_gene: TRBJ1-4
v_gene: TRBV6-1
CDR3aa: CASSARGGATNEKLFF
CDR3nt: TGTGCCAGCAGTGCACGCGGGGGTGCAACTAATGAAAAACTGTTTTTT

abundance: NA
d_gene: NA
j_gene: TRBJ1-1
v_gene: TRBV2
CDR3aa: CLRLIGLKFKNTEAFF
CDR3nt: TGTCTCAGGTTGATCGGGCTAAAGTTTAAGAACACTGAAGCTTTCTTT

abundance: NA
d_gene: NA
j_gene: TRBJ1-1
v_gene: TRBV10-3
CDR3aa: CAITETFTVNTEAFF
CDR3nt: TGTGCCATCACCGAAACTTTCACAGTGAACACTGAAGCTTTCTTT

abundance: NA
d_gene: NA
j_gene: TRBJ2-7
v_gene: TRBV6-5
CDR3aa: CASSYGEREYEQYF
CDR3nt: TGTGCCAGCAGTTACGGTGAGAGAGAGTACGAGCAGTACTTC

abundance: NA
d_gene: NA
j_gene: TRBJ1-1
v_gene: TRBV2
CDR3aa: CASSEQGVLTEAFF
CDR3nt: TGTGCCAGCAGTGAACAGGGAGTTCTCACTGAAGCTTTCTTT

abundance: NA
d_gene: TRBD1
j_gene: TRBJ2-5
v_gene: TRBV5-1
CDR3aa: CASSWTGGRETQYF
CDR3nt: TGCGCCAGCAGCTGGACAGGGGGCCGCGAGACCCAGTACTTC

abundance: once
d_gene: NA
j_gene: TRBJ2-2
v_gene: TRBV24-1
CDR3aa: CATSARGTNTGELFF
CDR3nt: TGTGCCACCAGTGCCAGAGGGACCAACACCGGGGAGCTGTTTTTT

abundance: NA
d_gene: NA
j_gene: TRBJ1-1
v_gene: TRBV7-6
CDR3aa: CASSYSGGDEAFF
CDR3nt: TGTGCCAGCAGCTACTCGGGGGGGGATGAAGCTTTCTTT

abundance: NA
d_gene: NA
j_gene: TRBJ1-2
v_gene: TRBV3-1/TRBV3-2
CDR3aa: CASTMLGATSGYTF
CDR3nt: TGTGCCAGCACCATGCTGGGGGCAACTTCTGGCTACACCTTC

abundance: NA
d_gene: NA
j_gene: TRBJ1-5
v_gene: TRBV5-5
CDR3aa: CASTPGPLNQPQHF
CDR3nt: TGTGCCAGCACTCCCGGGCCGCTGAATCAGCCCCAGCATTTT

abundance: NA
d_gene: NA
j_gene: TRBJ2-5
v_gene: TRBV28
CDR3aa: CASSPSLVGAKETQYF
CDR3nt: TGTGCCAGCAGTCCCTCCCTGGTGGGGGCGAAGGAGACCCAGTACTTC

abundance: NA
d_gene: NA
j_gene: TRBJ2-2
v_gene: TRBV9
CDR3aa: CASSVGQANGELFF
CDR3nt: TGTGCCAGCAGCGTCGGGCAGGCCAACGGGGAGCTGTTTTTT

abundance: NA
d_gene: NA
j_gene: TRBJ1-5
v_gene: TRBV7-9
CDR3aa: CASSLDASNQPQHF
CDR3nt: TGTGCCAGCAGCTTAGATGCTAGCAATCAGCCCCAGCATTTT

abundance: NA
d_gene: TRBD2
j_gene: TRBJ2-5
v_gene: TRBV7-8
CDR3aa: CASSSVERGGETQYF
CDR3nt: TGTGCCAGCAGCTCCGTAGAACGGGGGGGGGAGACCCAGTACTTC

abundance: NA
d_gene: NA
j_gene: TRBJ2-2
v_gene: TRBV11-3
CDR3aa: CASSLPGDTGELFF
CDR3nt: TGTGCCAGCAGCTTACCAGGGGACACCGGGGAGCTGTTTTTT

abundance: NA
d_gene: NA
j_gene: TRBJ2-3
v_gene: TRBV30
CDR3aa: CAWSGEIRTDTQYF
CDR3nt: TGTGCCTGGAGTGGGGAGATCAGGACAGATACGCAGTATTTT

abundance: NA
d_gene: TRBD1
j_gene: TRBJ2-7
v_gene: TRBV6-7
CDR3aa: CASSYQQGAYEQYF
CDR3nt: TGTGCCAGCAGTTACCAGCAGGGGGCTTACGAGCAGTACTTC

abundance: once
d_gene: TRBD2
j_gene: TRBJ2-1
v_gene: TRBV6-5
CDR3aa: CASSPGLAGYNEQFF
CDR3nt: TGTGCCAGCAGTCCAGGACTAGCGGGGTACAATGAGCAGTTCTTC

abundance: NA
d_gene: NA
j_gene: TRBJ2-5
v_gene: TRBV6-5
CDR3aa: CASQYQAGLPETQYF
CDR3nt: TGTGCCAGCCAATATCAGGCCGGCCTGCCAGAGACCCAGTACTTC

abundance: NA
d_gene: TRBD1
j_gene: TRBJ1-5
v_gene: TRBV28
CDR3aa: CASSLGQGGNQPQHF
CDR3nt: TGTGCCAGCAGCCTGGGACAGGGTGGCAATCAGCCCCAGCATTTT

abundance: NA
d_gene: NA
j_gene: TRBJ1-6
v_gene: TRBV4-1
CDR3aa: CASSQAQEVPNSPLHF
CDR3nt: TGCGCCAGCAGCCAAGCCCAGGAGGTACCCAATTCACCCCTCCACTTT

abundance: NA
d_gene: NA
j_gene: TRBJ2-4
v_gene: TRBV29-1
CDR3aa: CSVEARDKNIQYF
CDR3nt: TGCAGCGTTGAAGCACGGGACAAAAACATTCAGTACTTC

abundance: NA
d_gene: NA
j_gene: TRBJ1-6
v_gene: TRBV7-3
CDR3aa: CASSLSGPNSPLHF
CDR3nt: TGTGCCAGCAGCTTATCTGGACCCAATTCACCCCTCCACTTT

abundance: NA
d_gene: NA
j_gene: TRBJ1-5
v_gene: TRBV5-6
CDR3aa: CASSKSGAQVNQPQHF
CDR3nt: TGTGCCAGCAGCAAATCCGGGGCCCAGGTGAATCAGCCCCAGCATTTT

abundance: NA
d_gene: NA
j_gene: TRBJ2-7
v_gene: TRBV7-9
CDR3aa: CASSLALDTVPTYEQYF
CDR3nt: TGTGCCAGCAGCTTAGCGTTGGACACAGTACCAACCTACGAGCAGTACTTC

abundance: NA
d_gene: NA
j_gene: TRBJ1-2
v_gene: TRBV6-5
CDR3aa: CASSYNRAYGYTF
CDR3nt: TGTGCCAGCAGTTACAACAGGGCCTATGGCTACACCTTC

abundance: NA
d_gene: NA
j_gene: TRBJ2-2
v_gene: TRBV9
CDR3aa: CASSVASGELFF
CDR3nt: TGTGCCAGCAGCGTAGCGAGCGGGGAGCTGTTTTTT

abundance: NA
d_gene: TRBD1
j_gene: TRBJ1-6
v_gene: TRBV29-1
CDR3aa: CSARDSNSPLHF
CDR3nt: TGCAGCGCCCGGGACAGTAATTCACCCCTCCACTTT

abundance: few
d_gene: TRBD2
j_gene: TRBJ2-7
v_gene: TRBV4-2
CDR3aa: CASSQGLAGGYEQYF
CDR3nt: TGTGCCAGCAGCCAAGGACTAGCGGGGGGGTACGAGCAGTACTTC

abundance: NA
d_gene: TRBD2
j_gene: TRBJ2-1
v_gene: TRBV15
CDR3aa: CATSRGGTTREQFF
CDR3nt: TGTGCCACCAGCAGAGGAGGGACTACACGGGAGCAGTTCTTC

abundance: NA
d_gene: NA
j_gene: TRBJ2-1
v_gene: TRBV9
CDR3aa: CASSANYNEQFF
CDR3nt: TGTGCCAGCAGCGCGAACTACAATGAGCAGTTCTTC

abundance: NA
d_gene: TRBD1
j_gene: TRBJ2-2
v_gene: TRBV15
CDR3aa: CATSKTRQGWANTGELFF
CDR3nt: TGTGCCACCAGCAAAACCCGACAGGGTTGGGCGAACACCGGGGAGCTGTTTTTT

abundance: once
d_gene: NA
j_gene: TRBJ1-4
v_gene: TRBV27
CDR3aa: CASSLKGVGTQAHATNEKLFF
CDR3nt: TGTGCCAGCAGTTTAAAGGGAGTGGGGACACAAGCCCATGCAACTAATGAAAAACTGTTTTTT

abundance: NA
d_gene: TRBD1
j_gene: TRBJ2-1
v_gene: TRBV5-5
CDR3aa: CASSLGMNRGRGSEQFF
CDR3nt: TGTGCCAGCAGCTTGGGAATGAACAGGGGTCGCGGCAGTGAGCAGTTCTTC

abundance: NA
d_gene: TRBD1
j_gene: TRBJ1-1
v_gene: TRBV7-9
CDR3aa: CASSKQGDEAFF
CDR3nt: TGTGCCAGCAGCAAACAGGGGGATGAAGCTTTCTTT

abundance: NA
d_gene: NA
j_gene: TRBJ2-5
v_gene: TRBV9
CDR3aa: CASSVTGLQQETQYF
CDR3nt: TGTGCCAGCAGCGTAACTGGACTACAACAAGAGACCCAGTACTTC

abundance: NA
d_gene: NA
j_gene: TRBJ1-3
v_gene: TRBV19
CDR3aa: CASRSPGNTIYF
CDR3nt: TGTGCCAGCCGGTCGCCTGGAAACACCATATATTTT

abundance: NA
d_gene: NA
j_gene: TRBJ1-4
v_gene: TRBV4-1
CDR3aa: CASSQVLGGGEKLFF
CDR3nt: TGCGCCAGCAGCCAAGTTCTAGGGGGAGGTGAAAAACTGTTTTTT